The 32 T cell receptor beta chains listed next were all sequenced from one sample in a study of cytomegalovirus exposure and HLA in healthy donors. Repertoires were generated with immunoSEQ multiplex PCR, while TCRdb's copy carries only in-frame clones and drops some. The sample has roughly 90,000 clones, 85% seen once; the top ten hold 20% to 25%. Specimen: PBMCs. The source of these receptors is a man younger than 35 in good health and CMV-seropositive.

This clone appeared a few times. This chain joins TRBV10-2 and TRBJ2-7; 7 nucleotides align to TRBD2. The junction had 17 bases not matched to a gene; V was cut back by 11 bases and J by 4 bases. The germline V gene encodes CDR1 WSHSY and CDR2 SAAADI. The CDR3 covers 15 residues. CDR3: CADPGRAGRCYEQYF. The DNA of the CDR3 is TGCGCCGACCCTGGGAGAGCGGGACGATGTTACGAGCAGTACTTC.

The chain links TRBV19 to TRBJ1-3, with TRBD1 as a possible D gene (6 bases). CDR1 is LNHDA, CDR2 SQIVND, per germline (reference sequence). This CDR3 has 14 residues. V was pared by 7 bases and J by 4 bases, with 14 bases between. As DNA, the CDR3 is TGTGCCAGTATTAAAACAGGGATCGGAAACACCATATATTTT. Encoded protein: CASIKTGIGNTIYF. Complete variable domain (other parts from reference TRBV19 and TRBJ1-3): DGGITQSPKYLFRKEGQNVTLSCEQNLNHDAMYWYRQDPGQGLRLIYYSQIVNDFQKGDIAEGYSVSREKKESFPLTVTSAQKNPTAFYLCASIKTGIGNTIYFGEGSWLTVV.

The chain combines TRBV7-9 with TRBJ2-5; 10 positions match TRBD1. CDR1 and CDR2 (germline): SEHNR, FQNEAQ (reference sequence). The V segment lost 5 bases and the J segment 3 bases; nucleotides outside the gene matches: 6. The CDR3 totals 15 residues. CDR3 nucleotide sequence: TGTGCCAGCAGCCGGACCGGGACAGGGGAAGAGACCCAGTACTTC. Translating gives CASSRTGTGEETQYF.

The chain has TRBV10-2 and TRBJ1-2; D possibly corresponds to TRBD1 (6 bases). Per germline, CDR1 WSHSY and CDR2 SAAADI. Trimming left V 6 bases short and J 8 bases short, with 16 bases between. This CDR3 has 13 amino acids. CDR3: CASRGRGEWGYTF. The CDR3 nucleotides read TGCGCCAGCAGGGGCAGGGGAGAATGGGGCTACACCTTC.

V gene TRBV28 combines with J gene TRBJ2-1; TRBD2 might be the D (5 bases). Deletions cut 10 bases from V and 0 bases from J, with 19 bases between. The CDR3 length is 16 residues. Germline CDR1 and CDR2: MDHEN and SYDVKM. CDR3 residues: CATNPRRTSSYNEQFF. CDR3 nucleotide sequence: TGTGCCACTAACCCTAGGAGGACGAGCTCCTACAATGAGCAGTTCTTC.

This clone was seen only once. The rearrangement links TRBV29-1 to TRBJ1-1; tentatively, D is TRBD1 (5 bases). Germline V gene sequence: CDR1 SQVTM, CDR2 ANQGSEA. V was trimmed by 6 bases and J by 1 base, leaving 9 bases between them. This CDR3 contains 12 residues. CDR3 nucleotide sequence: TGCAGCGTCCCCGACAGGAACACTGAAGCTTTCTTT. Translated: CSVPDRNTEAFF.

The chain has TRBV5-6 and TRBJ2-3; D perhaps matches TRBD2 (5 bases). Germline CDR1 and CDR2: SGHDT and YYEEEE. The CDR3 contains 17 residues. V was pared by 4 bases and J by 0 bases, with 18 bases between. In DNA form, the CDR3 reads TGTGCCAGCAGCATGGCAGTGGAGGACCCTAGCACAGATACGCAGTATTTT. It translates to CASSMAVEDPSTDTQYF. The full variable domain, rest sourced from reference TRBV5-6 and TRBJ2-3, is DAGVTQSPTHLIKTRGQQVTLRCSPKSGHDTVSWYQQALGQGPQFIFQYYEEEERQRGNFPDRFSGHQFPNYSSELNVNALLLGDSALYLCASSMAVEDPSTDTQYFGPGTRLTVL.

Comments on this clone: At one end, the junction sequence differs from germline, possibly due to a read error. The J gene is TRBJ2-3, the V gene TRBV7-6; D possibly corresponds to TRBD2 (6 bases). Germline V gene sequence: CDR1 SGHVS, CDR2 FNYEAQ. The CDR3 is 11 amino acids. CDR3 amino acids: CASSSGDGPTF. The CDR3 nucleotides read TGTGCCAGCAGCTCGGGGGACGGACCAACATTT.

Here the CDR3 DNA reads TGTGCCAGCAGCTTATCGGGCGGGAGCGTCTACAATGAGCAGTTCTTC. This translates into CASSLSGGSVYNEQFF. The rearrangement joins TRBV7-2 to TRBJ2-1; 7 bases are a match to TRBD2. CDR1 and CDR2 (germline): SGHTA, FQGNSA. V lost 2 bases, J lost 3 bases, and 7 bases stayed unmatched. The CDR3 consists of 16 residues.

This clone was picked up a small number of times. CDR3 loop: CASSSTRLAGETQYF. As DNA, the CDR3 is TGTGCCAGCAGCTCAACCCGGCTAGCGGGAGAGACCCAGTACTTC. This chain joins TRBV7-2 and TRBJ2-5, with 8 positions matching TRBD2. With 4 bases clipped from V and 4 bases from J, the junction kept 8 bases outside the gene matches. From germline, CDR1 is SGHTA and CDR2 FQGNSA. This CDR3 has 15 residues.

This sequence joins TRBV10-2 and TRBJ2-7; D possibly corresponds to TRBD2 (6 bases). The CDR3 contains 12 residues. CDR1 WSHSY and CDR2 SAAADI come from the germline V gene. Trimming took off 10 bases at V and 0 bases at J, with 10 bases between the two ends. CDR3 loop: CATAGSSYEQYF. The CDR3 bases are TGCGCCACCGCCGGGAGCTCCTACGAGCAGTACTTC.

As DNA, the CDR3 is TGTGCCAGTAGTATCAGGGACAGGGCGTCCTACGAGCAGTACGTC. Protein: CASSIRDRASYEQYV. The chain carries TRBV19 and TRBJ2-7, with TRBD1 matching over 9 bases. With V trimmed by 3 bases and J by 1 base, 4 bases remained unmatched. Germline-derived CDR1 and CDR2 are LNHDA and SQIVND (reference sequence). This CDR3 spans 15 amino acids.

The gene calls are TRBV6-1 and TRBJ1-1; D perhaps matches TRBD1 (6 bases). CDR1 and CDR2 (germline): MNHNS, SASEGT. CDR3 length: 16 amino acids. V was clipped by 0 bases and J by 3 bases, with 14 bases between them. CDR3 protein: CASSEAQTGGDTEAFF. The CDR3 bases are TGTGCCAGCAGTGAAGCACAGACAGGTGGGGACACTGAAGCTTTCTTT.

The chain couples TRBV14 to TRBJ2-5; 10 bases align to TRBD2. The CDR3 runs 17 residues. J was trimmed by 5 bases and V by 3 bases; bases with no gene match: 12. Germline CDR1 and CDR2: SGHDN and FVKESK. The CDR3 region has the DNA TGTGCCAGCAGCCATAGGCTAGCGGGAGCACGGGGGGAGACCCAGTACTTC. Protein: CASSHRLAGARGETQYF.

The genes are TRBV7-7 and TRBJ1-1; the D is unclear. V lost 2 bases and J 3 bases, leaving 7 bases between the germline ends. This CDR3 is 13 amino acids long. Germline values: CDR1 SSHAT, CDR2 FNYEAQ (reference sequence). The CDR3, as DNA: TGTGCCAGCAGCTTAAGACAAGACACTGAAGCTTTCTTT. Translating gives CASSLRQDTEAFF. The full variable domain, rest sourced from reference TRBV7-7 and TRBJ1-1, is GAGVSQSPRYKVTKRGQDVTLRCDPISSHATLYWYQQALGQGPEFLTYFNYEAQPDKSGLPSDRFSAERPEGSISTLTIQRTEQRDSAMYRCASSLRQDTEAFFGQGTRLTVV.

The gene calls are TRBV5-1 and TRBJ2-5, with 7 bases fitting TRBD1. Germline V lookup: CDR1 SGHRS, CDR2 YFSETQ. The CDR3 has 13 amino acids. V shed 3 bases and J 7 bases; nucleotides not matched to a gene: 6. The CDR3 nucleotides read TGCGCCAGCAGCTCGGACAGGTTCGGGACCCAGTACTTC. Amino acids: CASSSDRFGTQYF. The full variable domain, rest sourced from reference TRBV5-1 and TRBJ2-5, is KAGVTQTPRYLIKTRGQQVTLSCSPISGHRSVSWYQQTPGQGLQFLFEYFSETQRNKGNFPGRFSGRQFSNSRSEMNVSTLELGDSALYLCASSSDRFGTQYFGPGTRLLVL.

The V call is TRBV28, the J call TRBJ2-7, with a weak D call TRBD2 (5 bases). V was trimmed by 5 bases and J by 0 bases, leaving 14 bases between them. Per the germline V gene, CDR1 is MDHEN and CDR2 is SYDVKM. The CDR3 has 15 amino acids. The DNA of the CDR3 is TGTGCCAGCAGTCCCTTGAGGGCGAGCTCCTACGAGCAGTACGTC. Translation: CASSPLRASSYEQYV.

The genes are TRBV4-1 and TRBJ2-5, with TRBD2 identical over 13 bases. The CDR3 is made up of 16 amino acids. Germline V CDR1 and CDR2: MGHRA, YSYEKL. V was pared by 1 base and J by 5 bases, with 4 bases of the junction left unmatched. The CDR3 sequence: CASSQGTSGSWETQYF. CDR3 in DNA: TGCGCCAGCAGCCAAGGGACTAGCGGGAGTTGGGAGACCCAGTACTTC.

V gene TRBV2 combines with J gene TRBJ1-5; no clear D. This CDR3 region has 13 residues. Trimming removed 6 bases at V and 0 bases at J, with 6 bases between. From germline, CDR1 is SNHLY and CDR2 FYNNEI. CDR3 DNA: TGTGCCAGCAGGAGCGATAGCAATCAGCCCCAGCATTTT. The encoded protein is CASRSDSNQPQHF.

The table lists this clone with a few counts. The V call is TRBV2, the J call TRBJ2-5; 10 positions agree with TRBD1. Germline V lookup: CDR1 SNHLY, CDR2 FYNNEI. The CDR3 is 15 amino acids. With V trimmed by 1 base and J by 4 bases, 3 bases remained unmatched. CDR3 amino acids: CASSEVGTGVETQYF. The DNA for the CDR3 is TGTGCCAGCAGTGAAGTGGGGACAGGGGTAGAGACCCAGTACTTC.

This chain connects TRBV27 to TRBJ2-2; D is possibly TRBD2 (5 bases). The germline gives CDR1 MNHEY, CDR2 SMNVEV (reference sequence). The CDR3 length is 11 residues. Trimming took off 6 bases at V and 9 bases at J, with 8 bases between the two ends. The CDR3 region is CASRDSWELFF. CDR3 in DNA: TGTGCCAGCAGGGACTCTTGGGAGCTGTTTTTT.

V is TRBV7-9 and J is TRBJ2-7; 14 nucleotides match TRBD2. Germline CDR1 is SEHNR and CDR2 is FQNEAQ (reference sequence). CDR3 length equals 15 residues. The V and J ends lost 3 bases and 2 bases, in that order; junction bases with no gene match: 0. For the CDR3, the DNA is TGTGCCAGCAGCTTGGGACTAGCGGGAGCCTACGAGCAGTACGTC. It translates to CASSLGLAGAYEQYV.

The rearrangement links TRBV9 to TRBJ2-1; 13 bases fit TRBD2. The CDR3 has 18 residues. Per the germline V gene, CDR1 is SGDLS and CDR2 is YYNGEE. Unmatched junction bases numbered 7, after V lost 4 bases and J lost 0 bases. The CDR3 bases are TGTGCCAGCAGCCCACCGGGACTAGCGGGGAGCTCCTACAATGAGCAGTTCTTC. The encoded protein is CASSPPGLAGSSYNEQFF.

The CDR3: CASSGLAAGELFF. CDR3 DNA sequence: TGTGCCAGCAGCGGACTAGCGGCTGGGGAGCTGTTTTTT. V is TRBV11-2 and J is TRBJ2-2; 10 nucleotides agree with TRBD2. Germline V gene lookup returns CDR1 SGHAT and CDR2 FQNNGV. J was trimmed by 8 bases and V by 5 bases; bases with no gene match: 2. The CDR3 sequence is 13 residues long.

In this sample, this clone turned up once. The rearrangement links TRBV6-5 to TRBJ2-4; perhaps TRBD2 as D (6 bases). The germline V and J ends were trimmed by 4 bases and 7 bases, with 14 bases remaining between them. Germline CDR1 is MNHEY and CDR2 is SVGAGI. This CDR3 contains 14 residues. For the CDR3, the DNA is TGTGCCAGCAGTTCTCTCGGGGGACGGAACATTCAGTACTTC. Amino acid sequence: CASSSLGGRNIQYF.

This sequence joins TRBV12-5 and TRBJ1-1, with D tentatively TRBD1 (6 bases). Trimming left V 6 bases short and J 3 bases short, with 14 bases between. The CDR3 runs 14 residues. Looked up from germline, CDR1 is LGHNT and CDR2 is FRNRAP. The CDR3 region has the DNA TGTGCTAGTGGCCTTTACGGACAGCACACTGAAGCTTTCTTT. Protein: CASGLYGQHTEAFF. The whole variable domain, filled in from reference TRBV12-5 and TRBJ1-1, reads DARVTQTPRHKVTEMGQEVTMRCQPILGHNTVFWYRQTMMQGLELLAYFRNRAPLDDSGMPKDRFSAEMPDATLATLKIQPSEPRDSAVYFCASGLYGQHTEAFFGQGTRLTVV.

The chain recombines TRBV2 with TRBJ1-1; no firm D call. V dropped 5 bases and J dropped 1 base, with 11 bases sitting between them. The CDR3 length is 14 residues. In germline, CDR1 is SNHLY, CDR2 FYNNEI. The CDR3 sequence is CASSPTEANTEAFF. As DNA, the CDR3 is TGTGCCAGCAGTCCGACTGAGGCGAACACTGAAGCTTTCTTT.

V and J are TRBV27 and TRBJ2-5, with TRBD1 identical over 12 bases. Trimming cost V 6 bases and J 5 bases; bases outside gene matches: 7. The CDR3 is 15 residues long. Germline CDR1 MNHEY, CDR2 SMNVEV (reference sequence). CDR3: CASRRGTGGAETQYF. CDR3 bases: TGTGCCAGCAGGCGGGGGACAGGGGGCGCGGAGACCCAGTACTTC.

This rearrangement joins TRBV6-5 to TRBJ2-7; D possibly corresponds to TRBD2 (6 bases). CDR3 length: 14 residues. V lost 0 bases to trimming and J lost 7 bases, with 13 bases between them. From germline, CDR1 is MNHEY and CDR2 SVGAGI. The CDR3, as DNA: TGTGCCAGCAGTTACTCCGGGGGACCAAGAGAGCAGTACTTC. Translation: CASSYSGGPREQYF.

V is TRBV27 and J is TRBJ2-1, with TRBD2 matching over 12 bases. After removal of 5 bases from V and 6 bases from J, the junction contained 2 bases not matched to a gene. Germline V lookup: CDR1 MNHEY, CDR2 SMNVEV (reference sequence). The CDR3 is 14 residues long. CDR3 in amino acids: CASSLAGGTNEQFF. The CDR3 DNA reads TGTGCCAGCAGTCTAGCGGGAGGGACCAATGAGCAGTTCTTC.

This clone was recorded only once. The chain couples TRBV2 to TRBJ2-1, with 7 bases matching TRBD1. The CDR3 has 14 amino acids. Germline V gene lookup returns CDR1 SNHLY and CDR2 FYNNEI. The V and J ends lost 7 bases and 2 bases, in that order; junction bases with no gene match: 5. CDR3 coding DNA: TGTGCCAGCAACTCCGGGACAGCCTACAATGAGCAGTTCTTC. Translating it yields CASNSGTAYNEQFF.

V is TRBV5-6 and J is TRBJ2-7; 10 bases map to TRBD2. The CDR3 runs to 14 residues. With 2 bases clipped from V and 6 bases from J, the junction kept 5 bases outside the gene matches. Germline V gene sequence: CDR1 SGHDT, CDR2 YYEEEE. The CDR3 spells CASSFYLAGAEQYF. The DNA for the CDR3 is TGTGCCAGCAGCTTCTATCTAGCGGGAGCCGAGCAGTACTTC.